This is a list of T cell receptor beta chains from one sample in a study of shared clonotypes between healthy human individuals. TCRdb's copy holds only in-frame clones and misses some; the assay was immunoSEQ multiplex PCR. The profile shows about 2.1 million clones, roughly 95% of them singletons. The sample comprised naive CD8+ T cells from PBMCs. All receptors derive from a man between 18 and 29 years old in good health. Some clones in this sample may be carry-over from other donors' samples. CDR3s include the opening cysteine and the closing phenylalanine or tryptophan. The order of the fields is CDR3 protein, CDR3 DNA, J gene, D gene, V gene, clone size. The D gene is left open where the match is weak. Size tells how often a clone was seen (once, few, many) or the class of an expanded clone, and some rows leave it out.

CASGYGTDSTDTQYF | TGTGCCTCCGGGTACGGGACAGATAGCACAGATACGCAGTATTTT | TRBJ2-3 | TRBD1 | TRBV30 | .
CASSALAGGSTDTQYF | TGTGCCAGCAGCGCCCTAGCGGGAGGAAGCACAGATACGCAGTATTTT | TRBJ2-3 | TRBD2 | TRBV9 | .
CASSQGTSGIVSYEQYF | TGCGCCAGCAGCCAAGGGACTAGCGGGATTGTATCCTACGAGCAGTACTTC | TRBJ2-7 | TRBD2 | TRBV4-1 | once
CASSGSLHYSGANVLTF | TGTGCCAGCAGTGGCAGTCTACATTACTCTGGGGCCAACGTCCTGACTTTC | TRBJ2-6 | . | TRBV27 | .
CASSFSGAEAFF | TGTGCCAGCAGTTTTTCAGGGGCCGAAGCTTTCTTT | TRBJ1-1 | . | TRBV6-5 | few
CASSQTGLGGRTEAFF | TGCGCCAGCAGCCAAACAGGGCTGGGGGGCAGAACTGAAGCTTTCTTT | TRBJ1-1 | . | TRBV4-1 | once
CASSLALQSYEQYF | TGTGCCAGCAGCTTAGCACTCCAATCCTACGAGCAGTACTTC | TRBJ2-7 | . | TRBV13 | .
CASSLGGSTYEQYF | TGTGCCAGCAGCTTGGGCGGATCCACCTACGAGCAGTACTTC | TRBJ2-7 | . | TRBV5-5 | .
CASCNSIGYEQYF | TGTGCCAGCTGTAATTCAATTGGCTACGAGCAGTACTTC | TRBJ2-7 | . | TRBV27 | .
CASSLDRGDYSNQPQHF | TGTGCCAGCAGCCTGGACAGGGGGGATTATAGCAATCAGCCCCAGCATTTT | TRBJ1-5 | TRBD1 | TRBV7-9 | .
CAPLGAEQYF | TGTGCCCCCCTAGGGGCCGAGCAGTACTTC | TRBJ2-7 | . | TRBV12-1 | .
CASSRIPKETQYF | TGTGCCAGCAGTCGAATTCCCAAAGAGACCCAGTACTTC | TRBJ2-5 | . | TRBV28 | .
CSVERAWGKEQFF | TGCAGCGTTGAGAGGGCCTGGGGCAAGGAGCAGTTCTTC | TRBJ2-1 | . | TRBV29-1 | .
CASSYSSEKLFF | TGTGCCAGCAGTTACTCGTCGGAAAAACTGTTTTTT | TRBJ1-4 | . | TRBV6-6 | .
CSVPSRSLNTEAFF | TGCAGCGTCCCGAGCCGCAGCTTGAACACTGAAGCTTTCTTT | TRBJ1-1 | . | TRBV29-1 | few
CASSLGLAGRSGELFF | TGTGCCAGCAGCTTGGGACTAGCGGGAAGGTCCGGGGAGCTGTTTTTT | TRBJ2-2 | TRBD2 | TRBV5-5 | .
CASSWPNEQFF | TGTGCCAGCAGCTGGCCCAATGAGCAGTTCTTC | TRBJ2-1 | . | TRBV7-9 | once
CASSTLGEFQETQYF | TGTGCCAGCAGTACCCTAGGGGAGTTCCAAGAGACCCAGTACTTC | TRBJ2-5 | . | TRBV6-1 | .
CASSQGYEGADTQYF | TGTGCCAGCAGCCAAGGCTATGAAGGCGCAGATACGCAGTATTTT | TRBJ2-3 | . | TRBV4-2 | .
CSVVTLATGTDTQYF | TGCAGCGTTGTTACGTTGGCCACGGGCACAGATACGCAGTATTTT | TRBJ2-3 | . | TRBV29-1 | .
CASSSGQTPSTDTQYF | TGTGCCAGCAGCTCAGGACAAACTCCTAGCACAGATACGCAGTATTTT | TRBJ2-3 | . | TRBV5-6 | .
CASSLAGRTEAFF | TGTGCCAGCAGCTTAGCAGGGAGGACTGAAGCTTTCTTT | TRBJ1-1 | . | TRBV7-9 | once
CASSSRSYEQYF | TGTGCCAGCAGTTCCCGCTCCTACGAGCAGTACTTC | TRBJ2-7 | . | TRBV27 | .
CASSLAEGKRGQPQHF | TGTGCCAGCAGCTTGGCCGAAGGTAAGAGGGGTCAGCCCCAGCATTTT | TRBJ1-5 | . | TRBV5-6 | once
CASSRSPSEAFF | TGTGCCAGCAGCCGTTCTCCGTCTGAAGCTTTCTTT | TRBJ1-1 | . | TRBV7-8 | .
CASSLTIGIFNEQFF | TGCGCCAGCAGCCTCACTATCGGGATCTTCAATGAGCAGTTCTTC | TRBJ2-1 | . | TRBV5-1 | .
CASSLFFGTGDFNTEAFF | TGTGCCAGCAGTTTATTCTTTGGGACAGGGGACTTTAACACTGAAGCTTTCTTT | TRBJ1-1 | TRBD1 | TRBV27 | .
CASKGLAGVNEQFF | TGTGCCAGCAAGGGCCTAGCGGGAGTCAATGAGCAGTTCTTC | TRBJ2-1 | TRBD2 | TRBV6-6 | .
CASSQDFRGLSLSGYTF | TGCGCCAGCAGCCAAGATTTCAGGGGGCTATCCTTGTCTGGCTACACCTTC | TRBJ1-2 | TRBD1 | TRBV4-1 | few
CASSSTVKHSTDTQYF | TGTGCCAGCAGCTCGACAGTTAAGCATAGCACAGATACGCAGTATTTT | TRBJ2-3 | . | TRBV7-8 | .
CATSRGQVDEQYF | TGTGCCACCAGCAGGGGACAGGTCGACGAGCAGTACTTC | TRBJ2-7 | TRBD1 | TRBV15 | .
CASSVAGYNTGELFF | TGTGCCAGCAGCGTAGCGGGCTACAACACCGGGGAGCTGTTTTTT | TRBJ2-2 | . | TRBV9 | .
CASSLKEVRSNQPQHF | TGTGCCAGCAGTTTGAAGGAAGTAAGAAGCAATCAGCCCCAGCATTTT | TRBJ1-5 | . | TRBV28 | once
CASSLRLARSYEQYF | TGTGCCAGCAGTTTAAGGCTAGCGAGAAGCTACGAGCAGTACTTC | TRBJ2-7 | . | TRBV27 | .
CASSSVVGSASYEQYF | TGTGCCAGCAGCTCGGTGGTGGGTAGCGCCTCCTACGAGCAGTACTTC | TRBJ2-7 | . | TRBV7-2 | .
CASSLERSSTDTQYF | TGCGCCAGCAGCCTGGAGCGGAGCTCCACAGATACGCAGTATTTT | TRBJ2-3 | . | TRBV5-1 | once
CASSGSRSYEQYF | TGTGCCAGCAGCGGTAGCCGATCCTACGAGCAGTACTTC | TRBJ2-7 | . | TRBV9 | .
CASSPRGGIEQFF | TGCGCCAGCAGCCCCCGGGGAGGGATTGAGCAGTTCTTC | TRBJ2-1 | TRBD2 | TRBV4-1 | .
CASSLLGPLETQYF | TGTGCCAGCAGTTTATTGGGACCCTTAGAGACCCAGTACTTC | TRBJ2-5 | . | TRBV27 | .
CASSGGRAGVGWGNEQFF | TGTGCCAGCAGCGGAGGGAGAGCGGGAGTGGGATGGGGCAATGAGCAGTTCTTC | TRBJ2-1 | TRBD2 | TRBV9 | .
CASSVVSNTEAFF | TGTGCCAGCAGTGTAGTTTCCAACACTGAAGCTTTCTTT | TRBJ1-1 | . | TRBV27 | .
CASSLEGQRDQPQHF | TGCGCCAGCAGCTTGGAGGGACAGAGAGATCAGCCCCAGCATTTT | TRBJ1-5 | TRBD1 | TRBV5-1 | .
CASSLSRTGATYNEQFF | TGCGCCAGCAGCTTATCTCGGACAGGGGCAACCTACAATGAGCAGTTCTTC | TRBJ2-1 | TRBD1 | TRBV5-1 | .
CASSIWGGQYNEQFF | TGTGCCAGTAGTATATGGGGGGGTCAATACAATGAGCAGTTCTTC | TRBJ2-1 | TRBD2 | TRBV19 | .
CASSPRIWGATEAFF | TGTGCCAGCAGTCCCCGTATCTGGGGGGCTACTGAAGCTTTCTTT | TRBJ1-1 | . | TRBV28 | .
CASSINRVSEYGYTF | TGTGCCAGCAGCATAAACAGGGTTTCGGAGTATGGCTACACCTTC | TRBJ1-2 | . | TRBV6-6 | .
CASSTGQGGYEQYF | TGCGCCAGCAGCACTGGACAGGGCGGGTACGAGCAGTACTTC | TRBJ2-7 | TRBD1 | TRBV4-3 | .
CAWRGDTQYF | TGTGCCTGGAGGGGTGATACGCAGTATTTT | TRBJ2-3 | . | TRBV30 | .